This T cell receptor (beta chain) was sequenced in a study of T cell changes during pregnancy in multiple sclerosis. The CDR3 extends over 14 amino acids. Profiled with immunoSEQ multiplex PCR; TCRdb holds only in-frame clones, not every one. This table holds tens of thousands of clones, 88% found once. The chain uses TRBV21-1 and TRBJ1-2. TRBV21-1 is shown as a pseudogene. This TCR came from a female donor in good health, enrolled as a control in a pregnancy study. The source was CD4+ T cells from peripheral blood mononuclear cells, collected in the first trimester of pregnancy. CDR3 amino acids: CASSKGAGSGGYTF. In DNA, the CDR3 is TGTGCCAGCAGCAAGGGAGCGGGATCTGGGGGCTACACCTTC.